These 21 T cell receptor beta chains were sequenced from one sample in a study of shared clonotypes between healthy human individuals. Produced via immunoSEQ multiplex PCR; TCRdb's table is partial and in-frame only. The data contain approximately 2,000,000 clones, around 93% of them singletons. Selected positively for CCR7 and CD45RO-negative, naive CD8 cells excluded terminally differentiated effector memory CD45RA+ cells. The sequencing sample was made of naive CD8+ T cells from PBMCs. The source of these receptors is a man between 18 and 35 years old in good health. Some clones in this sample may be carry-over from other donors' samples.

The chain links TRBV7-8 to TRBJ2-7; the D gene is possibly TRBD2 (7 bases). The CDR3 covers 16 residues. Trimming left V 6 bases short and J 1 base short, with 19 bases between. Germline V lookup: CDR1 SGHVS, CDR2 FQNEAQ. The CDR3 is CASSPGPGGASYEQYF. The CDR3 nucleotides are TGTGCCAGCAGTCCCGGCCCGGGGGGCGCATCCTACGAGCAGTACTTC.

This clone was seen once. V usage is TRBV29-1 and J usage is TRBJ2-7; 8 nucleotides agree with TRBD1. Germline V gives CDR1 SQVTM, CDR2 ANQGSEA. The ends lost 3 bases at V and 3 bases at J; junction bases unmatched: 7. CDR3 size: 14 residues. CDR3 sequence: CSVDSGTGLYEQYF. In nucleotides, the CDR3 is TGCAGCGTTGATTCCGGGACAGGACTCTACGAGCAGTACTTC.

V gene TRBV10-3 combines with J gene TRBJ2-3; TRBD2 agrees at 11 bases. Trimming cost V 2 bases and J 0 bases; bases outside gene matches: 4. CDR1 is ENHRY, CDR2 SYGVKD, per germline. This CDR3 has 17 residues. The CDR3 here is CAISEPRLAGSTDTQYF. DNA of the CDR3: TGTGCCATCAGTGAGCCCCGACTAGCGGGAAGCACAGATACGCAGTATTTT.

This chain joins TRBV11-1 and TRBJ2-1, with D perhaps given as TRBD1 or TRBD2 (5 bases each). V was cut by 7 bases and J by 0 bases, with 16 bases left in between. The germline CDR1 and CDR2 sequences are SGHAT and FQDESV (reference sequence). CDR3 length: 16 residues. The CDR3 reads CASTPSGGGSYNEQFF. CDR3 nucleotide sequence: TGTGCCAGCACCCCTTCAGGTGGGGGCTCCTACAATGAGCAGTTCTTC.

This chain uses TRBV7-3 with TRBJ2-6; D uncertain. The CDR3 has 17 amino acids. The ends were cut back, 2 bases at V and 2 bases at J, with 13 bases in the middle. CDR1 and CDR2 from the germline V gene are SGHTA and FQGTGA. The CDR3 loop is CASSLVGPPPGANVLTF. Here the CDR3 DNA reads TGTGCCAGCAGCTTAGTGGGTCCCCCACCTGGGGCCAACGTCCTGACTTTC.

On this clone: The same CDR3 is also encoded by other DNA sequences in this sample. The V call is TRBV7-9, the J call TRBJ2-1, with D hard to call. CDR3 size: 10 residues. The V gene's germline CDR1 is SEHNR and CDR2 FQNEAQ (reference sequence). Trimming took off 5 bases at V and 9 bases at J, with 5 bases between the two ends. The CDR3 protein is CASSLGEQFF. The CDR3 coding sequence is TGTGCCAGCAGCCTAGGTGAGCAGTTCTTC. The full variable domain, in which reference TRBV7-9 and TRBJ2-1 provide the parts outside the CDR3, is DTGVSQNPRHKITKRGQNVTFRCDPISEHNRLYWYRQTLGQGPEFLTYFQNEAQLEKSRLLSDRFSAERPKGSFSTLEIQRTEQGDSAMYLCASSLGEQFFGPGTRLTVL.

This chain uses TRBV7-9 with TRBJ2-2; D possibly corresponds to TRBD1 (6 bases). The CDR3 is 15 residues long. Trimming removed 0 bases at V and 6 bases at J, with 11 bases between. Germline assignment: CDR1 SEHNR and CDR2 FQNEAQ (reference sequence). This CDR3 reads CASSLATGQAGELFF. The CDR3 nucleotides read TGTGCCAGCAGCTTAGCGACAGGTCAAGCCGGGGAGCTGTTTTTT.

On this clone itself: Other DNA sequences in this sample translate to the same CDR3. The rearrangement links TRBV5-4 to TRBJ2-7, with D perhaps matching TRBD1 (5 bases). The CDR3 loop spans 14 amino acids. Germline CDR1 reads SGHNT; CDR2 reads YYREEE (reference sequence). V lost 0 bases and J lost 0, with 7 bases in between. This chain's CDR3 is CASSLATGSYEQYF. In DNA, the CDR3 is TGTGCCAGCAGCTTGGCCACAGGCTCCTACGAGCAGTACTTC.

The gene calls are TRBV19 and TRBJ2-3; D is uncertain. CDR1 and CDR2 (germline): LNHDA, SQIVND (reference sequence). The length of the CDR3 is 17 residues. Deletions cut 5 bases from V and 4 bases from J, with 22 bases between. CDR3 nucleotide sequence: TGTGCCAGTAGTTTAACTCCCGGGCCGCACCCAGCAGATACGCAGTATTTT. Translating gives CASSLTPGPHPADTQYF.

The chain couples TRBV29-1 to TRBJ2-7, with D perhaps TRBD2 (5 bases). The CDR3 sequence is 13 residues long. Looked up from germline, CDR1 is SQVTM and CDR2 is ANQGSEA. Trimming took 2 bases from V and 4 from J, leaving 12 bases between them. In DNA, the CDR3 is TGCAGCGTTGAACAACGGGATGGATACGAGCAGTACTTC. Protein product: CSVEQRDGYEQYF.

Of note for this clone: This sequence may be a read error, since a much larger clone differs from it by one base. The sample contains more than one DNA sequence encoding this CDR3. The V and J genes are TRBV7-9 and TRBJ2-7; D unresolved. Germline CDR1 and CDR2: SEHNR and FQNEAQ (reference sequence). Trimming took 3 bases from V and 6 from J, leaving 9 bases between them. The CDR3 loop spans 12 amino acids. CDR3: CASSFGGGEQYF. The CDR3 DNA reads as TGTGCCAGCAGCTTCGGCGGTGGCGAGCAGTACTTC.

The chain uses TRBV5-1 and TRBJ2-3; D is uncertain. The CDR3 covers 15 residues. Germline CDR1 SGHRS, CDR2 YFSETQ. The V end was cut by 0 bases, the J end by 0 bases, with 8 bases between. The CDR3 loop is CASSLESVSTDTQYF. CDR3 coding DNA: TGCGCCAGCAGCTTGGAGTCAGTTAGCACAGATACGCAGTATTTT.

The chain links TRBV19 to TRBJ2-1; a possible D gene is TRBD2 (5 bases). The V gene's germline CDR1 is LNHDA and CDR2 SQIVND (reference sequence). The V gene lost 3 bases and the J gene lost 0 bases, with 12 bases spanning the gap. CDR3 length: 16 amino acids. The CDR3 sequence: CASSIPGFSSYNEQFF. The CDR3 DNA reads TGTGCCAGTAGTATTCCGGGGTTTTCCTCCTACAATGAGCAGTTCTTC.

The CDR3 nucleotides read TGTGCCAGCACCTTTCGGGGTGGGGCTAACACTGAAGCTTTCTTT. This encodes CASTFRGGANTEAFF. This chain joins TRBV6-9 and TRBJ1-1; weak D call: TRBD1 (5 bases). The CDR3 has 15 amino acids. Germline V gene data show CDR1 as MNHGY and CDR2 as SVAAGI. Trimming stripped 7 bases from V and 2 bases from J, with 17 bases between.

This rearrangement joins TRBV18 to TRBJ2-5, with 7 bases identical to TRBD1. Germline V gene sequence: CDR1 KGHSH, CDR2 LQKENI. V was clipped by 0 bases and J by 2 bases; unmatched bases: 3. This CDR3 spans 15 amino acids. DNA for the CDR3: TGTGCCAGCTCACCACCGAGGACAGGACAAGAGACCCAGTACTTC. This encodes CASSPPRTGQETQYF.

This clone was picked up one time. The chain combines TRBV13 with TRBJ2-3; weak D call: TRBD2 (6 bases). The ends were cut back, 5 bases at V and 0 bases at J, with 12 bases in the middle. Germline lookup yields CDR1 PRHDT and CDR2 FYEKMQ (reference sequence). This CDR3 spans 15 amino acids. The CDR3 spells CASSTRESSTDTQYF. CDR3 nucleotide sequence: TGTGCCAGCAGCACACGGGAGTCTAGCACAGATACGCAGTATTTT.

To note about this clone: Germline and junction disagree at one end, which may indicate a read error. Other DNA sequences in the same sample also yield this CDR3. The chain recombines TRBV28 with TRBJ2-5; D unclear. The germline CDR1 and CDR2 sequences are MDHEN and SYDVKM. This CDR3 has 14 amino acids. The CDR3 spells CASSFVGLKETQYF. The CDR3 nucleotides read TGTGCTAGCAGTTTTGTTGGGCTCAAAGAGACCCAGTACTTC.

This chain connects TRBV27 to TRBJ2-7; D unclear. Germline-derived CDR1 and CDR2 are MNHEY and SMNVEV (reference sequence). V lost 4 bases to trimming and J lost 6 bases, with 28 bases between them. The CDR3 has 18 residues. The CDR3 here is CASSSNSRNTGRGIEQYF. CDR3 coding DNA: TGTGCCAGCAGTTCGAATTCCCGGAATACCGGACGAGGCATCGAGCAGTACTTC.

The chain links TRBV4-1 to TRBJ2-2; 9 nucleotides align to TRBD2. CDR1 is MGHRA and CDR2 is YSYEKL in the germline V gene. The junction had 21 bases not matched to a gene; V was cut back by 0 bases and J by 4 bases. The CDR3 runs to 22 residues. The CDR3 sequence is CASSQDRWGGGRVVRGTGELFF. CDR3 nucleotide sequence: TGCGCCAGCAGCCAAGATAGGTGGGGCGGCGGGAGGGTTGTTCGTGGCACCGGGGAGCTGTTTTTT.

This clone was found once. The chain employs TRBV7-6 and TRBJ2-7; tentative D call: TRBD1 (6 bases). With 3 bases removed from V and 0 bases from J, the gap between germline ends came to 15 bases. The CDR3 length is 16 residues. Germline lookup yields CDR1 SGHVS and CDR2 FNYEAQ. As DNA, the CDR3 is TGTGCCAGCAGCTTCGGTACAGGGCCTCGCTCCTACGAGCAGTACTTC. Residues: CASSFGTGPRSYEQYF. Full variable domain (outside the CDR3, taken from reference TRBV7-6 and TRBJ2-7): GAGVSQSPRYKVTKRGQDVALRCDPISGHVSLYWYRQALGQGPEFLTYFNYEAQQDKSGLPNDRFSAERPEGSISTLTIQRTEQRDSAMYRCASSFGTGPRSYEQYFGPGTRLTVT.

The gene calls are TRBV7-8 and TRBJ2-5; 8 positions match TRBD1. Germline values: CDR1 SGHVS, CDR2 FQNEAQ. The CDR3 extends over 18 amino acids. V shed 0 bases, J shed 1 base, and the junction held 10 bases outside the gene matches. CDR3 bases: TGTGCCAGCAGCTTAGCTCCGGCAGGGGGCCCCTTCCAAGAGACCCAGTACTTC. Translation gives CASSLAPAGGPFQETQYF. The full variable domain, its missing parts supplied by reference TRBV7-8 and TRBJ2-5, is GAGVSQSPRYKVAKRGQDVALRCDPISGHVSLFWYQQALGQGPEFLTYFQNEAQLDKSGLPSDRFFAERPEGSVSTLKIQRTQQEDSAVYLCASSLAPAGGPFQETQYFGPGTRLLVL.